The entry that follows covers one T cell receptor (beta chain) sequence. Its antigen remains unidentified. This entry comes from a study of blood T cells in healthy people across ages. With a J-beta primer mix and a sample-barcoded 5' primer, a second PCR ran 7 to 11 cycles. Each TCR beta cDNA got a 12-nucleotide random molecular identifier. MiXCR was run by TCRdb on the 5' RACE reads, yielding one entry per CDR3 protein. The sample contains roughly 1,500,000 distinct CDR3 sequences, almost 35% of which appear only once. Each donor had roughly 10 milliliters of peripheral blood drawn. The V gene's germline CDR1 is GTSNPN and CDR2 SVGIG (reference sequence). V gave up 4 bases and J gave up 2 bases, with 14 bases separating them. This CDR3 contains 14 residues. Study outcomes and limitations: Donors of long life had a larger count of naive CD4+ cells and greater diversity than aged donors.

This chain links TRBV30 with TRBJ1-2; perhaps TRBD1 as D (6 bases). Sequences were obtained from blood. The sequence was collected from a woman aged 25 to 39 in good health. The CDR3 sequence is CAWTPWTENYGYTF. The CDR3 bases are TGTGCCTGGACCCCATGGACAGAAAACTATGGCTACACCTTC.